The clone carrying this T cell receptor beta chain was seen more than once but under ten times. This record comes from a study of Ad26.COV2.S vaccination and SARS-CoV-2 variants. There are 14 residues in the CDR3. Germline CDR1 is SEHNR and CDR2 is FQNEAQ (reference sequence). Trimming took 5 bases from V and 2 from J; bases not matched to a gene: 6. Method: immunoSEQ multiplex PCR; TCRdb's copy keeps in-frame clones and lacks some. The sample has 400,000 to 500,000 clones, roughly 87% seen once. This sample's treatment: 19 received Ad26.COV2.S at low or high dose, single or two shots; about 5 received placebo; per-sample allocation not given. Sampling was performed 63 days after the first vaccine or placebo injection. This person who donated was an adult of 18-55 years in Boston.

The source material was peripheral blood, sampled in a trial of Ad26.COV2.S vaccine versus placebo. The rearrangement joins TRBV7-9 to TRBJ2-7, with TRBD1 matching over 7 bases. The source is a person between 18 and 65 years old who received the Ad26.COV2.S COVID-19 vaccine or a placebo. In DNA, the CDR3 is TGTGCCAGCAGCCCACAGGGGTACCCCTACGAGCAGTACTTC. Translation gives CASSPQGYPYEQYF. Looking up the rest from reference TRBV7-9 and TRBJ2-7 gives the full variable domain: DTGVSQNPRHKITKRGQNVTFRCDPISEHNRLYWYRQTLGQGPEFLTYFQNEAQLEKSRLLSDRFSAERPKGSFSTLEIQRTEQGDSAMYLCASSPQGYPYEQYFGPGTRLTVT.